This entry features one T cell receptor beta chain sequence. The data are from a study of patients and donors after allogeneic stem cell transplantation. TCRdb itself ran the RT-PCR reads through MiXCR, one entry per CDR3 protein. The profile covers 80,000 to 90,000 distinct CDR3 sequences, with 48% appearing a single time and approximately 60% taken by the ten largest. Germline values: CDR1 SEHNR, CDR2 FQNEAQ (reference sequence). The CDR3 extends over 11 amino acids. V lost 8 bases and J lost 8, with 9 bases in between. The receptor was isolated from a human donor who was either an allogeneic HSCT recipient or a stem cell or donor lymphocyte infusion donor (not recorded which). It is not recorded whose cells these are; they may come from a transplant donor. Sequences were obtained from blood, either unsorted or a sorted T cell fraction (not recorded which). This chain links TRBV7-9 with TRBJ1-4; D not resolved. The CDR3 protein is CASGTREKLFF. CDR3 in DNA: TGTGCCAGCGGAACAAGGGAAAAACTGTTTTTT. Based on the CDR3 plus reference TRBV7-9 and TRBJ1-4, the full variable domain is DTGVSQNPRHKITKRGQNVTFRCDPISEHNRLYWYRQTLGQGPEFLTYFQNEAQLEKSRLLSDRFSAERPKGSFSTLEIQRTEQGDSAMYLCASGTREKLFFGSGTQLSVL.